By share, the clone carrying this TCR beta chain counts as medium-sized. Its antigen is not known. CDR1 and CDR2 from the germline V gene are SGHRS and YFSETQ. Trimming took 3 bases from V and 3 from J; bases not matched to a gene: 2. The CDR3 length is 14 residues. Rearranged V-D-J TRB sequences were amplified with a mixed TRB-A/B primer pool. TCRdb ran MiXCR on the multiplex PCR reads and lists one entry per CDR3 protein. The data hold around 5,800 distinct CDR3 sequences, with 20% to 25% observed a single time. These data come from a study of T cell repertoires in aging, cancer and after chemotherapy. Study overall: Chronic lymphocytic leukemia patients on fludarabine- or bendamustine-based regimens gave paired samples before and after chemotherapy.

Overall study results and limits: Compared with age-matched healthy donors, untreated hematological or solid cancer patients showed higher blood TCR clonality. In each cancer cohort, median generation probability increased across chemotherapy, suggesting thymic output rebounded. In cancer patients, declining TCR diversity with age involved lost richness and lost evenness.

The template was genomic DNA from peripheral blood, not RNA. The chain uses TRBV5-1 and TRBJ2-3; 9 bases are a match to TRBD1. The receptor was isolated from a human donor with a blood cancer. The sequencing sample was made of blood. The CDR3 sequence is CASSSTGGTDTQYF. CDR3 DNA sequence: TGCGCCAGCAGCTCGACAGGGGGAACAGATACGCAGTATTTT.